Reported below is one TCR beta chain. Its cognate antigen is unknown. Here immunoSEQ multiplex PCR was the method, and the copy in TCRdb shows in-frame clones only, minus some. This sample yields around 10,000 clones, of which 80% to 85% are seen a single time; roughly 2.6% belongs to the top ten. This specimen comes from a study of chemoradiotherapy in HPV16-positive cancers. Study-level findings and limits: Better recurrence-free survival went with HPV-responsive T-cell expansion in HPV16-positive patients. Candidate HPV-specific clones and E7-related TCR motifs grew in tumor during treatment. HPV-specific T cells were functionally defined from only a couple of HPV16-positive patients.

This clonotype originated in a human donor with HPV-associated anogenital cancer. The sample here was blood, taken from a patient who underwent chemoradiotherapy.

In nucleotides, the CDR3 is TGCGCCAGCAGTCTGGACGGCTGGGGGTGTGAAAAACTGTTTTTT. Amino acid sequence: CASSLDGWGCEKLFF. This chain uses TRBV23-1 with TRBJ1-4; tentatively, D is TRBD1 (5 bases). TRBV23-1 is given ORF status, its function remaining uncertain. V was cut by 4 bases and J by 7 bases, with 16 bases left in between. The CDR3 is 15 residues long.